These 28 T cell receptor beta chains were all obtained from the same sample, sequenced in a study of T cells in Graves' hyperthyroidism and ophthalmopathy. RNA transcripts yielded amplified TCR beta CDR3 regions. With the HTBI primer set, the TCR CDR3 went through a first round of RT-PCR. A single record per CDR3 protein comes from TCRdb applying MiXCR to the multiplex PCR reads. The data contain 640,000 or so distinct CDR3 sequences, roughly 14% of them singletons. Sample: blood. All receptors come from a woman between 40 and 55 years old with Graves' ophthalmopathy.

This clonotype was observed at least ten times. The chain has TRBV6-1 and TRBJ1-5, with 7 bases aligning to TRBD1. CDR3 length: 13 amino acids. The V gene's germline CDR1 is MNHNS and CDR2 SASEGT. V gave up 6 bases and J gave up 7 bases; unmatched junction bases: 6. CDR3 sequence (DNA): TGTGCCAGCAGGCCCCAGGGGGACCAGCCCCAGCATTTT. This sequence encodes CASRPQGDQPQHF.

This clonotype was counted at least ten times. The J gene is TRBJ2-2, the V gene TRBV6-2 or TRBV6-3; the D is unclear. From germline, CDR1 is MNHEY and CDR2 SVGEGT. With 0 bases removed from V and 6 bases from J, the gap between germline ends came to 8 bases. CDR3 size: 14 residues. The CDR3: CASSYSEKPGELFF. DNA of the CDR3: TGTGCCAGCAGTTACTCAGAAAAACCCGGGGAGCTGTTTTTT.

Ten or more counts support this clonotype. This rearrangement joins TRBV6-5 to TRBJ2-5, with a possible D match to TRBD2 (5 bases). Per the germline V gene, CDR1 is MNHEY and CDR2 is SVGAGI. The length of the CDR3 is 15 residues. V was shortened by 4 bases and J by 0 bases, with 12 bases between the two germline ends. The CDR3 DNA reads TGTGCCAGCAGTTCCAGCGGCTATTACCAAGAGACCCAGTACTTC. The encoded protein is CASSSSGYYQETQYF.

This clonotype was seen at least ten times. The V call is TRBV13, the J call TRBJ2-7, with D maybe TRBD1 (6 bases). CDR1 and CDR2 from the germline V gene are PRHDT and FYEKMQ (reference sequence). CDR3 size: 14 residues. Trimming removed 3 bases at V and 2 bases at J, with 11 bases between. The CDR3 loop reads CASSFRQATYEQYF. The CDR3 DNA reads as TGTGCCAGCAGCTTCCGACAGGCTACCTACGAGCAGTACTTC.

This clonotype was counted at least ten times. This rearrangement joins TRBV7-3 to TRBJ1-1, with D tentatively TRBD1 (6 bases). Germline V gene sequence: CDR1 SGHTA, CDR2 FQGTGA. There are 14 residues in the CDR3. The V and J ends lost 5 bases and 9 bases respectively, with 19 bases between them. This CDR3 reads CASSPNDPGTKAFF. In nucleotides, the CDR3 is TGTGCCAGCAGCCCGAATGATCCCGGGACAAAAGCTTTCTTT.

The genes are TRBV12-5 and TRBJ1-6; 7 positions match TRBD1. Germline V gene data show CDR1 as LGHNT and CDR2 as FRNRAP. This CDR3 region has 18 residues. V was pared by 6 bases and J by 0 bases, with 11 bases of the junction left unmatched. The CDR3 loop reads CASGVGGQSSSYNSPLHF. The CDR3 DNA is TGTGCTAGTGGCGTGGGGGGACAGAGTAGCTCCTATAATTCACCCCTCCACTTT.

In its sample, this clonotype was seen a few times. The J gene is TRBJ2-7, the V gene TRBV6-1; D is uncertain. The V end was cut by 5 bases, the J end by 9 bases, with 14 bases between. Looked up from germline, CDR1 is MNHNS and CDR2 is SASEGT. CDR3 length: 12 amino acids. The CDR3 spells CASSKDAVGQYF. The CDR3 DNA sequence: TGTGCCAGCAGTAAAGACGCTGTCGGGCAGTACTTC.

This chain connects TRBV20-1 to TRBJ2-7; the match to TRBD2 covers 11 bases. Germline V gene lookup returns CDR1 DFQATT and CDR2 SNEGSKA (reference sequence). The CDR3 length is 14 residues. Losses at the gene ends were 6 bases for V and 2 bases for J; bases not matched to a gene: 6. CDR3 protein: CSAPLAGATYEQYF. The CDR3 nucleotides read TGCAGTGCACCACTAGCGGGAGCGACCTACGAGCAGTACTTC.

This clonotype was picked up many times. The gene calls are TRBV24-1 and TRBJ2-7; D might be TRBD2 (6 bases). This CDR3 spans 15 amino acids. V gave up 2 bases and J gave up 5 bases, with 15 bases separating them. Per the germline V gene, CDR1 is KGHDR and CDR2 is SFDVKD. CDR3 nucleotides: TGTGCCACCAGTGATTCGGATACCGCGGGGAACGAGCAGTACTTC. This codes for CATSDSDTAGNEQYF.

This clonotype was observed many times. The chain combines TRBV15 with TRBJ2-5, with D perhaps matching TRBD2 (6 bases). This CDR3 contains 14 residues. Germline V gene data show CDR1 as LNHNV and CDR2 as YYDKDF (reference sequence). V was trimmed by 0 bases and J by 4 bases, leaving 9 bases between them. The CDR3 sequence: CATSREKAGETQYF. The CDR3 DNA reads as TGTGCCACCAGCAGAGAGAAAGCGGGAGAGACCCAGTACTTC.

This clonotype was seen at least ten times. The rearrangement uses TRBV6-2 or TRBV6-3 and TRBJ2-5; perhaps TRBD2 as D (5 bases). Per the germline V gene, CDR1 is MNHEY and CDR2 is SVGEGT. Trimming shortened V by 6 bases and J by 7 bases, and 18 bases separated the two germline ends. The CDR3 spans 14 residues. The DNA for the CDR3 is TGTGCCAGCAGCTACCGGACTTCGTGGGGGACCCAGTACTTC. Translating gives CASSYRTSWGTQYF.

This clonotype was picked up many times. The V and J genes are TRBV2 and TRBJ1-1; tentative D call: TRBD1 (5 bases). This CDR3 region has 13 residues. Trimming removed 6 bases from V and 0 bases from J, with 8 bases in between. CDR1 SNHLY and CDR2 FYNNEI come from the germline V gene. CDR3 in DNA: TGTGCCAGCAGATACAGGATGAACACTGAAGCTTTCTTT. Residues: CASRYRMNTEAFF.

This clonotype was recorded many times. The chain recombines TRBV6-5 with TRBJ2-5, with TRBD2 matching over 7 bases. Germline CDR1 MNHEY, CDR2 SVGAGI. The CDR3 totals 16 residues. V shed 6 bases, J shed 0 bases, and the junction held 10 bases outside the gene matches. The CDR3 is CASRSLAEPYQETQYF. The CDR3 nucleotides are TGTGCCAGCAGAAGTCTAGCGGAGCCGTACCAAGAGACCCAGTACTTC.

This clonotype was counted a few times. The CDR3: CAISVQGSDETQYF. CDR3 coding DNA: TGTGCCATCAGTGTACAGGGTAGTGATGAGACCCAGTACTTC. The J gene is TRBJ2-5, the V gene TRBV10-3; perhaps TRBD1 as D (6 bases). Germline CDR1 is ENHRY and CDR2 is SYGVKD. The CDR3 is made up of 14 amino acids. V was cut by 4 bases and J by 5 bases, with 14 bases left in between.

This clonotype appeared many times. This sequence joins TRBV7-3 and TRBJ1-3, with D uncertain. V lost 0 bases to trimming and J lost 2 bases, with 11 bases between them. The CDR3 covers 16 residues. Germline CDR1 is SGHTA and CDR2 is FQGTGA. CDR3 nucleotide sequence: TGTGCCAGCAGCTTAACCCGACCCGGGCCTGGAAACACCATATATTTT. Protein: CASSLTRPGPGNTIYF.

This clonotype came up many times. The chain is built from TRBV12-3 or TRBV12-4 and TRBJ2-2; 7 nucleotides line up with TRBD1. V was pared by 9 bases and J by 4 bases, with 8 bases of the junction left unmatched. The CDR3 covers 14 residues. CDR3 protein: CASQNRGGTGELFF. CDR3 coding DNA: TGTGCCAGTCAAAACAGGGGTGGCACCGGGGAGCTGTTTTTT.

This clonotype was seen more than once but under ten times. The CDR3 sequence: CSARGPGLAGGRYEQYF. DNA of the CDR3: TGCAGTGCTAGAGGCCCGGGACTAGCGGGAGGGCGGTACGAGCAGTACTTC. The chain combines TRBV20-1 with TRBJ2-7; 16 bases are shared with TRBD2. Trimming at V came to 1 base and at J to 4 bases, leaving 7 bases not matched to a gene. Germline CDR1 is DFQATT and CDR2 is SNEGSKA (reference sequence). The CDR3 is 17 amino acids.

Remarks on this clonotype: Sequence at one end of the junction differs from germline and may be a read error. The chain carries TRBV12-3 or TRBV12-4 and TRBJ1-1; no clear D gene. The CDR3 has 12 amino acids. CDR3 DNA: TGTGCCAGCAGTTTGCCGAAGGGTGAAACTTTCTTT. Encoded protein: CASSLPKGETFF.

V gene TRBV4-1 combines with J gene TRBJ1-1; maybe TRBD1 (6 bases). Trimming removed 0 bases from V and 10 bases from J, with 15 bases in between. The CDR3 sequence is 14 residues long. CDR1 and CDR2 from the germline V gene are MGHRA and YSYEKL. CDR3 DNA sequence: TGCGCCAGCAGCCAAGATCTGGGGGCGCCATCAGCTTTCTTT. Encoded protein: CASSQDLGAPSAFF.

In this sample, this clonotype turned up once. The genes are TRBV28 and TRBJ2-1, with 8 bases identical to TRBD1. With V trimmed by 8 bases and J by 0 bases, 3 bases remained unmatched. Germline-derived CDR1 and CDR2 are MDHEN and SYDVKM. The CDR3 runs 14 residues. CDR3 sequence (DNA): TGTGCCAGCGAAACAGGGGGCTCCTACAATGAGCAGTTCTTC. Protein product: CASETGGSYNEQFF.

This clonotype came up a few times. This chain joins TRBV7-6 and TRBJ2-7, with D tentatively TRBD1 or TRBD2 (5 bases each). Trimming pared 6 bases from V and 1 base from J, leaving 13 bases between. Germline V gene sequence: CDR1 SGHVS, CDR2 FNYEAQ. CDR3 size: 14 residues. CDR3 loop: CASSRGTESYEQYF. DNA of the CDR3: TGTGCCAGCAGTCGTGGGACGGAATCCTACGAGCAGTACTTC.

This clonotype has more than one count but fewer than ten. The rearrangement links TRBV5-1 to TRBJ1-6; D is unclear. Looked up from germline, CDR1 is SGHRS and CDR2 is YFSETQ. V shed 0 bases and J shed 7 bases, with 11 bases lying between them. The CDR3 totals 15 residues. The DNA for the CDR3 is TGCGCCAGCAGCTTGGAGGTCCTTACCAATTCACCCCTCCACTTT. Translation: CASSLEVLTNSPLHF.

This clonotype was observed at least ten times. V and J are TRBV6-5 and TRBJ1-1, with D hard to call. Trimming pared 0 bases from V and 7 bases from J, leaving 15 bases between. The CDR3 runs to 15 residues. The germline V gene has CDR1 MNHEY and CDR2 SVGAGI. This CDR3 is CASSYSLVGSVEAFF. The CDR3 nucleotides read TGTGCCAGCAGTTACTCGTTAGTAGGGTCGGTTGAAGCTTTCTTT.

This rearrangement joins TRBV7-2 to TRBJ2-2, with TRBD1 matching over 9 bases. The CDR3 is made up of 14 amino acids. Germline-derived CDR1 and CDR2 are SGHTA and FQGNSA. After removal of 5 bases from V and 6 bases from J, the junction contained 4 bases not matched to a gene. The chain's CDR3 is CASSTTGGSGELFF. The CDR3 DNA reads as TGTGCCAGCAGCACGACAGGGGGGTCCGGGGAGCTGTTTTTT.

This clonotype was observed many times. The chain joins TRBV20-1 to TRBJ2-7; no clear D. The ends were cut back, 2 bases at V and 2 bases at J, with 10 bases in the middle. The CDR3 has 13 residues. Germline assignment: CDR1 DFQATT and CDR2 SNEGSKA (reference sequence). DNA of the CDR3: TGCAGTGCTAGATTGGGCTCAGCCTACGAGCAGTACTTC. Its protein product is CSARLGSAYEQYF.

This clonotype was detected a few times. The chain links TRBV19 to TRBJ1-5; D might be TRBD1 (5 bases). Trimming removed 3 bases from V and 4 bases from J, with 10 bases in between. The CDR3 loop spans 14 amino acids. Germline V gene sequence: CDR1 LNHDA, CDR2 SQIVND (reference sequence). This chain's CDR3 is CASSMGRENQPQHF. DNA of the CDR3: TGTGCCAGTAGTATGGGACGGGAGAATCAGCCCCAGCATTTT.

The V and J genes are TRBV7-2 and TRBJ2-7; 8 nucleotides align to TRBD1. The V gene end was trimmed by 6 bases and the J gene end by 3 bases; junction bases not matched to a gene: 10. The CDR3 sequence is 15 residues long. The V gene's germline CDR1 is SGHTA and CDR2 FQGNSA. CDR3: CASRAGGAGGYEQYF. CDR3 sequence (DNA): TGTGCCAGCAGGGCAGGGGGCGCGGGTGGCTACGAGCAGTACTTC. Complete variable domain (other parts from reference TRBV7-2 and TRBJ2-7): GAGVSQSPSNKVTEKGKDVELRCDPISGHTALYWYRQSLGQGLEFLIYFQGNSAPDKSGLPSDRFSAERTGGSVSTLTIQRTQQEDSAVYLCASRAGGAGGYEQYFGPGTRLTVT.

This clonotype was counted a few times. The V and J genes are TRBV3-1 and TRBJ2-5, with D possibly being TRBD2 (6 bases). CDR1 LGHDT and CDR2 YNNKEL come from the germline V gene (reference sequence). The CDR3 sequence is 14 residues long. V lost 4 bases and J 1 base, leaving 10 bases between the germline ends. The CDR3 protein is CASSPFGSQETQYF. Here the CDR3 DNA reads TGTGCCAGCAGCCCCTTCGGGAGCCAAGAGACCCAGTACTTC.